Listed below are T cell receptor beta chains from one sample, sequenced in a study of T-cell reconstitution after alpha-beta-depleted transplantation in children. TCRdb reanalysed the PCR reads using MiXCR and keeps one entry per CDR3 protein. The data show almost 250,000 distinct CDR3 sequences, 25% seen once. Sample: PBMCs, taken before TCRalphabeta/CD19-depleted stem cell transplant. These receptors all come from a girl aged 2-9 years with Fanconi anemia, due to receive a stem cell transplant. Each CDR3 is given with its conserved first and last residue. Each record gives: clone size, V gene, D gene, J gene, CDR3 DNA, CDR3 protein. The D gene is left open where the match is weak. Rows give clone size only sometimes, using once, few, many, or a class for an expanded clone.

>NA|TRBV7-9|NA|TRBJ2-5
TGTGCCAGCAGCTACCTGATGAACCAAGAGACCCAGTACTTC
CASSYLMNQETQYF
>few|TRBV29-1|TRBD1|TRBJ2-2
TGCAGCGTTGGGGGACAGGGATTCACCGGGGAGCTGTTTTTT
CSVGGQGFTGELFF
>NA|TRBV5-1|NA|TRBJ2-1
TGCGCCAGCACCGGCGGCAAGCACAATGAGCAGTTCTTC
CASTGGKHNEQFF
>NA|TRBV11-3|TRBD1|TRBJ2-4
TGTGCCAGCAGCTCAGGCACCGGGACAGGGGGCGACATTCAGTACTTC
CASSSGTGTGGDIQYF
>NA|TRBV5-1|NA|TRBJ2-7
TGCGCCAGCAGCTTAAAAGGGTCGACCTACGAGCAGTACTTC
CASSLKGSTYEQYF
>many|TRBV20-1|TRBD1|TRBJ2-1
TGCAGTGCCCGGGGACAGGAAGGTTCGAATGAGCAGTTCTTC
CSARGQEGSNEQFF
>once|TRBV7-8|TRBD2|TRBJ2-1
TGTGCCAGCAGCTCCTTCGGACTAGCGGGGTACAATGAGCAGTTCTTC
CASSSFGLAGYNEQFF
>many|TRBV15|NA|TRBJ2-7
TGTGCCACCAGCAGAGATCCGGGGTCGGACGAGCAGTACTTC
CATSRDPGSDEQYF
>many|TRBV5-5|NA|TRBJ2-7
TGTGCCAGCAGCTTGTGGCCCCTCTACGAGCAGTACTTC
CASSLWPLYEQYF
>NA|TRBV18|NA|TRBJ1-1
TGTGCCAGCTCACCAAGGGACCAAATGAACACTGAAGCTTTCTTT
CASSPRDQMNTEAFF
>NA|TRBV18|NA|TRBJ2-1
TGTGCCAGCTCACCAATTTCGGCGACTACCCGCTACAATGAGCAGTTCTTC
CASSPISATTRYNEQFF
>many|TRBV12-3/TRBV12-4|NA|TRBJ2-2
TGTGCCAGCAGTCCTCGGGCCGCCGGGGAGCTGTTTTTT
CASSPRAAGELFF
>NA|TRBV29-1|NA|TRBJ2-3
TGCAGCGTTGTAGTGGCAGCTGGCTTAGATACGCAGTATTTT
CSVVVAAGLDTQYF
>NA|TRBV12-3/TRBV12-4|TRBD1|TRBJ2-7
TGTGCCAGCAGTATAAGCCGGGACAGGGGACATTACGAGCAGTACTTC
CASSISRDRGHYEQYF
>many|TRBV10-3|NA|TRBJ2-1
TGTGCCATCAGTGAGTCAGGCAATGAGCAGTTCTTC
CAISESGNEQFF
>many|TRBV29-1|NA|TRBJ2-7
TGCAGCGTCCGGCCGGTTGGCCTCTACGAGCAGTACTTC
CSVRPVGLYEQYF
>NA|TRBV19|NA|TRBJ2-3
TGTGCCAGTAGTACGGAGTCCACAGATACGCAGTATTTT
CASSTESTDTQYF
>many|TRBV25-1|TRBD1|TRBJ1-5
TGTGCCAGCAGCACAGGGGTTGGGCAGCCCCAGCATTTT
CASSTGVGQPQHF
>many|TRBV12-3/TRBV12-4|NA|TRBJ2-1
TGTGCCAGCACCCTCGTCGGTGGAAGCTCCTACAATGAGCAGTTCTTC
CASTLVGGSSYNEQFF
>NA|TRBV19|NA|TRBJ2-7
TGTGCCAGTAGCGTCGGGACACCCACCTACGAGCAGTACTTC
CASSVGTPTYEQYF
>few|TRBV18|NA|TRBJ2-7
TGTGCCAGCTCACCACCGCTCACCTACGAGCAGTACTTC
CASSPPLTYEQYF
>NA|TRBV20-1|NA|TRBJ2-3
TGCAGTGCTAGCGGGGTTAGCACAGATACGCAGTATTTT
CSASGVSTDTQYF
>NA|TRBV13|TRBD2|TRBJ2-7
TGTGCCAGCAGCTTAGGCGGGGGGGCAGACGAGCAGTACTTC
CASSLGGGADEQYF
>NA|TRBV20-1|TRBD1|TRBJ2-7
TGCAGTGCTAGAGATCTAAGGGGACAGGGCTTAGTCGAGCAGTACTTC
CSARDLRGQGLVEQYF
>few|TRBV7-8|TRBD1|TRBJ2-1
TGTGCTTCCCAAGGGACAGGGATCGGGAATGAGCAGTTCTTC
CASQGTGIGNEQFF
>NA|TRBV20-1|TRBD2|TRBJ2-3
TGCAGTGCCTGGGGCGGGGGGGCACGGAGCACAGATACGCAGTATTTT
CSAWGGGARSTDTQYF
>few|TRBV29-1|TRBD2|TRBJ2-3
TGCAGCGTTGAAGGAGGACTAGCGGGAGGAAGAGATACGCAGTATTTT
CSVEGGLAGGRDTQYF
>NA|TRBV5-1|TRBD1|TRBJ2-1
TGCGCCAGCAGCAAGGGGACAGTTCTCCACAATGAGCAGTTCTTC
CASSKGTVLHNEQFF
>many|TRBV29-1|NA|TRBJ2-7
TGCAGCGGGGAAGGCGGGATCGGCGAGCAGTACTTC
CSGEGGIGEQYF
>few|TRBV6-4|NA|TRBJ2-1
TGTGCCAGCAGTGAGGAAGGGTGGAGTGAGCAGTTCTTC
CASSEEGWSEQFF
>few|TRBV10-3|TRBD1|TRBJ1-6
TGTGCCACCAGGACAGGGGGATCTCATAATTCACCCCTCCACTTT
CATRTGGSHNSPLHF
>many|TRBV12-3/TRBV12-4|TRBD1|TRBJ2-1
TGTGCCAGCAGTTTTTCAGCAAGGGGGCGAGGGTACAATGAGCAGTTCTTC
CASSFSARGRGYNEQFF
>many|TRBV6-5|TRBD2|TRBJ2-7
TGTGCCAGCAGTCCCAATAGCGGGGTCACCTACGAGCAGTACTTC
CASSPNSGVTYEQYF
>many|TRBV18|NA|TRBJ2-1
TGTGCCAGCTCCACCGGGAGCAATGAGCAGTTCTTC
CASSTGSNEQFF
>many|TRBV29-1|TRBD2|TRBJ2-7
TGCAGCGTATCTAGCGGGTCCTACGAGCAGTACTTC
CSVSSGSYEQYF
>few|TRBV7-2|TRBD2|TRBJ2-7
TGTGCCAGCAGCTTGACCCGAGGGCGGGAGGGTTCCTACGAGCAGTACTTC
CASSLTRGREGSYEQYF
>many|TRBV29-1|TRBD2|TRBJ2-1
TGCAGCGTTGAACCAGGGTATAGGGGCGGGAGATACTCCTACAATGAGCAGTTCTTC
CSVEPGYRGGRYSYNEQFF
>many|TRBV29-1|TRBD2|TRBJ2-3
TGCAGCGTTGAAAGCGTTGGGGGGGAAAGCACAGATACGCAGTATTTT
CSVESVGGESTDTQYF
>NA|TRBV29-1|TRBD2|TRBJ2-5
TGCAGCGTTAATAGCGGGGCGACTTTCCAAGAGACCCAGTACTTC
CSVNSGATFQETQYF
>many|TRBV6-5|TRBD2|TRBJ2-2
TGTGCCAGCAGTTACTCGATGAGCGGGAGGGCTTTTGGCACCGGGGAGCTGTTTTTT
CASSYSMSGRAFGTGELFF
>NA|TRBV29-1|NA|TRBJ2-2
TGCAGCGTTGTAGGGGGTGCCGGGGAGCTGTTTTTT
CSVVGGAGELFF
>NA|TRBV12-3/TRBV12-4|TRBD2|TRBJ2-3
TGTGCCAGCAGTTCCGGCGGGAGAAGCACAGATACGCAGTATTTT
CASSSGGRSTDTQYF
>many|TRBV4-2|TRBD1|TRBJ1-6
TGTGCCAGCAGCCAACTTTCAGGGGGCGCGGGATCACCCCTCCACTTT
CASSQLSGGAGSPLHF
>NA|TRBV28|TRBD2|TRBJ2-1
TGTGCCAGCAGTCCCCTAACTAGCGGGAGGTGGTGGGGTCAGTTCTTC
CASSPLTSGRWWGQFF
>many|TRBV9|TRBD2|TRBJ2-7
TGTGCCAGCAGCGTAGATGGCGGGGGGGTCTACGAGCAGTACTTC
CASSVDGGGVYEQYF
>few|TRBV7-6|TRBD1|TRBJ2-1
TGTGCCAGCAGTCGACAGGGAATCTCCTACAATGAGCAGTTCTTC
CASSRQGISYNEQFF
>many|TRBV29-1|TRBD1|TRBJ1-1
TGCAGCGTCCCTCAGGGGGGAGGATGGACTGAAGCTTTCTTT
CSVPQGGGWTEAFF
>NA|TRBV5-6|TRBD2|TRBJ2-3
TGTGCCAGCAGCTTGGTGGCGGGGGGGAGCACAGATACGCAGTATTTT
CASSLVAGGSTDTQYF
>few|TRBV7-6|TRBD1|TRBJ2-1
TGTGCCAGCAGCTCACAGGGGGTAAACCCTTACAATGAGCAGTTCTTC
CASSSQGVNPYNEQFF
>NA|TRBV7-9|TRBD1|TRBJ2-7
TGTGCCAGCAGCTTAGGGCCGTCGGACAGGAACTACGAGCAGTACTTC
CASSLGPSDRNYEQYF
>many|TRBV29-1|NA|TRBJ1-1
TGCAGCGGATCTCCAGTCGGGACTGAAGCTTTCTTT
CSGSPVGTEAFF
>many|TRBV29-1|TRBD1|TRBJ1-1
TGCAGCGTGGACAGGTCGGGCACTGAAGCTTTCTTT
CSVDRSGTEAFF
>many|TRBV27|NA|TRBJ2-2
TGTGCCAGCAGTTTGACAGCGAACACCGGGGAGCTGTTTTTT
CASSLTANTGELFF
>NA|TRBV20-1|TRBD2|TRBJ2-7
TGCAGTGCTAGACCCCAACTTACTAGCGGGGGGTACGAGCAGTACTTC
CSARPQLTSGGYEQYF
>NA|TRBV5-1|NA|TRBJ2-5
TGCGCCAGCAGCTCCAGACTAGGGGAGCGAGAGACCCAGTACTTC
CASSSRLGERETQYF